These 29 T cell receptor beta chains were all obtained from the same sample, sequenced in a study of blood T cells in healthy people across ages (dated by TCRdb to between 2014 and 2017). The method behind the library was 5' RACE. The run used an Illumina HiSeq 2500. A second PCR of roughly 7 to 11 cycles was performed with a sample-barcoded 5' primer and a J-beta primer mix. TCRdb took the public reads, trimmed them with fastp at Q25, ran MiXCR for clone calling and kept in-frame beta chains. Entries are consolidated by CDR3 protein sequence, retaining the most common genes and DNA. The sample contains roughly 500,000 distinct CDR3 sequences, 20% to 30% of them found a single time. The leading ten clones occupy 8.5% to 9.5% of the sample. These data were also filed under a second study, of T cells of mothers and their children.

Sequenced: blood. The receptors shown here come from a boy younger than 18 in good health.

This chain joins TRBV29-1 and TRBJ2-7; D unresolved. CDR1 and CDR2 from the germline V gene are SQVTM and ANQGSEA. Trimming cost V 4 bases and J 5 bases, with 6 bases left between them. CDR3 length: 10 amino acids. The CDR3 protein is CSVGAHEQYF. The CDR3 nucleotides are TGCAGCGTTGGAGCCCACGAGCAGTACTTC.

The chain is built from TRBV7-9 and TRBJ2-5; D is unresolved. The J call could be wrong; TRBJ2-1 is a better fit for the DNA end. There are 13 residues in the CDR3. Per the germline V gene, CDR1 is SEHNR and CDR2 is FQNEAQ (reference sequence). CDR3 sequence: CASSLSRSASQFF. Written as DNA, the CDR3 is TGTGCCAGCAGCTTATCTCGCTCGGCTAGTCAGTTCTTC.

Here the CDR3 reads CASSLGLAEPGEQYF. In DNA form, the CDR3 reads TGTGCCAGCAGCCTCGGACTAGCGGAGCCGGGGGAGCAGTACTTC. The rearrangement uses TRBV2 and TRBJ2-7, with 10 bases matching TRBD2. The CDR3 runs 15 residues. Germline V gives CDR1 SNHLY, CDR2 FYNNEI. V was clipped by 6 bases and J by 7 bases; unmatched bases: 12.

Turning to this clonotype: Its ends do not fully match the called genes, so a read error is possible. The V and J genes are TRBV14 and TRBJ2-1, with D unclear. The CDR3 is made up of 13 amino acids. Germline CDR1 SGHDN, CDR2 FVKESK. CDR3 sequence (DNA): TGTGCCAGCAGCCAAGGTCCCTCCAATGAGCAATTCTTC. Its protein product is CASSQGPSNEQFF. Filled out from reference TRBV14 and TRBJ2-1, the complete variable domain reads EAGVTQFPSHSVIEKGQTVTLRCDPISGHDNLYWYRRVMGKEIKFLLHFVKESKQDESGMPNNRFLAERTGGTYSTLKVQPAELEDSGVYFCASSQGPSNEQFFGPGTRLTVL.

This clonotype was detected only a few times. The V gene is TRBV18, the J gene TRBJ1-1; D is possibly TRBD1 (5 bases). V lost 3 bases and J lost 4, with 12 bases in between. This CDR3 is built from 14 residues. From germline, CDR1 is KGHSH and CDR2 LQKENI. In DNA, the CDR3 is TGTGCCAGCTCACCGGGAACAGGACCCACTGAAGCTTTCTTT. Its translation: CASSPGTGPTEAFF. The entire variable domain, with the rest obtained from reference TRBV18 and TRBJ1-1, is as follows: NAGVMQNPRHLVRRRGQEARLRCSPMKGHSHVYWYRQLPEEGLKFMVYLQKENIIDESGMPKERFSAEFPKEGPSILRIQQVVRGDSAAYFCASSPGTGPTEAFFGQGTRLTVV.

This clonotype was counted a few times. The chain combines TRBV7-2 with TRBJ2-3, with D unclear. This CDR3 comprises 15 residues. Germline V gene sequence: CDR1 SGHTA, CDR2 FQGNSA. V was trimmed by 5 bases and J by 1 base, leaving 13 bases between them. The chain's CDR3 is CASSALAGRTDTQYF. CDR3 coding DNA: TGTGCCAGCAGCGCCCTGGCCGGGCGCACAGATACGCAGTATTTT.

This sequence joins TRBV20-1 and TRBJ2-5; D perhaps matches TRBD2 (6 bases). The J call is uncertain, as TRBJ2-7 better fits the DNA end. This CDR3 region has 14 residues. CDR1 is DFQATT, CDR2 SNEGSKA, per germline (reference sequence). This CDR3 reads CSASAGTPTYEQYF. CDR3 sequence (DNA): TGCAGTGCCTCTGCCGGGACTCCAACCTACGAGCAGTACTTC.

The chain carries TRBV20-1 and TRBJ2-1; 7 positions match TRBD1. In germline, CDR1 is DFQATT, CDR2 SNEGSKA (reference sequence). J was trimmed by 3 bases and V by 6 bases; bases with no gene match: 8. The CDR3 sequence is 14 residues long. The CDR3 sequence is CSAMTGRHYNEQFF. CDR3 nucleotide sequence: TGCAGTGCAATGACAGGGAGACACTACAATGAGCAGTTCTTC.

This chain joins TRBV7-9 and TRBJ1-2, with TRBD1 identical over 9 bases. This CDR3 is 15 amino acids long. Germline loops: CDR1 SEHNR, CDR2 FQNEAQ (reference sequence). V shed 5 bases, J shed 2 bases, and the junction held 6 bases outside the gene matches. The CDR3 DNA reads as TGTGCCAGCAGCGCCTGGGACAGGGCAAACTATGGCTACACCTTC. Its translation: CASSAWDRANYGYTF.

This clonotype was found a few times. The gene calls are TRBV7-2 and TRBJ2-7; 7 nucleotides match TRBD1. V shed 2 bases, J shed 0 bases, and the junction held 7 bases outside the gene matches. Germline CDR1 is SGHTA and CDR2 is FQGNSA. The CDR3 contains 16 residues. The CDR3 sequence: CASSLFSGQVSYEQYF. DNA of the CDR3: TGTGCCAGCAGCTTATTTTCCGGACAGGTCTCCTACGAGCAGTACTTC.

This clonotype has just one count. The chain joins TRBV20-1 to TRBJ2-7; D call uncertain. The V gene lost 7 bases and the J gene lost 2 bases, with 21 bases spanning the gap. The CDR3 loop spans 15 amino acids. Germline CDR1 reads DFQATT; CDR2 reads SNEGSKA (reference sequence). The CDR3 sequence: CSVPSPGLPTYEQYF. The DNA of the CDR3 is TGCAGTGTTCCCTCTCCGGGTCTGCCTACCTACGAGCAGTACTTC.

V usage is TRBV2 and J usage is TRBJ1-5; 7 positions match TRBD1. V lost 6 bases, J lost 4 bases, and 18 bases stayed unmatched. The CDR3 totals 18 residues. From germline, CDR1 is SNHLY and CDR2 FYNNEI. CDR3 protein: CASSPNPRVRGLNQPQHF. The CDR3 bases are TGTGCCAGCAGCCCGAATCCCCGGGTCAGGGGGTTAAATCAGCCCCAGCATTTT.

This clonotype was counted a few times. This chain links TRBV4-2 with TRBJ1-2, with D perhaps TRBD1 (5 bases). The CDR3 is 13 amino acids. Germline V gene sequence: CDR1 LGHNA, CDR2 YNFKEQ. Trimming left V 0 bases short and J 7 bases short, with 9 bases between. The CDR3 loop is CASSQDGASGYTF. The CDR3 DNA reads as TGTGCCAGCAGCCAAGACGGGGCCAGTGGCTACACCTTC.

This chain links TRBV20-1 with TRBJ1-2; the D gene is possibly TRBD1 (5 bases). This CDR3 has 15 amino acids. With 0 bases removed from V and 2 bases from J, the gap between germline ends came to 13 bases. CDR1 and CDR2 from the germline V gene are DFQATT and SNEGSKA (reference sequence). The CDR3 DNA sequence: TGCAGTGCTAGAGATCGGGGAGGGACCAACTATGGCTACACCTTC. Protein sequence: CSARDRGGTNYGYTF.

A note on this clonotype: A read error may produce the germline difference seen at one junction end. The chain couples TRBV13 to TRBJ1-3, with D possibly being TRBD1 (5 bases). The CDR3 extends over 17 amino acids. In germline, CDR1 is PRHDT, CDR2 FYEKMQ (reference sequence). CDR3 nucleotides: TGCGCCAGCAGCTCGGGGGACTGGGCCTCTGACGGAAACACCATATATTTT. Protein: CASSSGDWASDGNTIYF. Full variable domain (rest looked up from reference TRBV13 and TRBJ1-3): AAGVIQSPRHLIKEKRETATLKCYPIPRHDTVYWYQQGPGQDPQFLISFYEKMQSDKGSIPDRFSAQQFSDYHSELNMSSLELGDSALYFCASSSGDWASDGNTIYFGEGSWLTVV.

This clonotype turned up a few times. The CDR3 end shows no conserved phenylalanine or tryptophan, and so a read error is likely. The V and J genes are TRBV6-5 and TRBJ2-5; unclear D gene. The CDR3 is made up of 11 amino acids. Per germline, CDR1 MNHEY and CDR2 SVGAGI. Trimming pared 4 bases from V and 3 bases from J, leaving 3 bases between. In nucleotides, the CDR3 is TGTGCCAGCAGTTCCAAAGAGACCCAGTACCTC. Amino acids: CASSSKETQYL.

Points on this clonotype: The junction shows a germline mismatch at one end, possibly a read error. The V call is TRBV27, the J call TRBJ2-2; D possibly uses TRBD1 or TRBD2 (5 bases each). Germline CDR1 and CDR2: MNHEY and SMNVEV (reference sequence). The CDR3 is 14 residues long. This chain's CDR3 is CTSRTGTPAGELFF. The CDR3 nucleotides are TGTACCAGCAGAACCGGGACCCCGGCCGGGGAGTTGTTTTTT.

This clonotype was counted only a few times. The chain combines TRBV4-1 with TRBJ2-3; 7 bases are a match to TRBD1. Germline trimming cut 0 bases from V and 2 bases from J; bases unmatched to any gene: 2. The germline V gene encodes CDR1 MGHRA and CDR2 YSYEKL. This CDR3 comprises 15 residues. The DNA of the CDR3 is TGCGCCAGCAGCCAAGAAGACAGGGTCACAGATACGCAGTATTTT. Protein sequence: CASSQEDRVTDTQYF.

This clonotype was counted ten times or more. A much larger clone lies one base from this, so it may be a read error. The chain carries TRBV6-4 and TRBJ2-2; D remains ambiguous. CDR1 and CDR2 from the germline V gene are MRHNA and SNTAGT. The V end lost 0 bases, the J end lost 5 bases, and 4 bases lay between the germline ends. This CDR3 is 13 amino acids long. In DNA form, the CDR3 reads TGTGCCAGCAGTGACTCGGAAACCGGGGAGCTGTTTTTT. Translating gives CASSDSETGELFF.

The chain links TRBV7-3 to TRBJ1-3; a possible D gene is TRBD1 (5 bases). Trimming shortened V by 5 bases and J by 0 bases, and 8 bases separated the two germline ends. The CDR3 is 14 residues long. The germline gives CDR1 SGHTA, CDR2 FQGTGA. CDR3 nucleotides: TGTGCCAGCAGCGGGGCAGACTCTGGAAACACCATATATTTT. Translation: CASSGADSGNTIYF.

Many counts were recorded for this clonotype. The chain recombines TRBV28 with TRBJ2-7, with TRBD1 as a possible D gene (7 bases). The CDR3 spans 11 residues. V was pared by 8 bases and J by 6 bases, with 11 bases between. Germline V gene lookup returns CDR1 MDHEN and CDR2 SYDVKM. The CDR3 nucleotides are TGTGCCAGCCGACAGGGAGGCGAGCAGTACTTC. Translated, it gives CASRQGGEQYF.

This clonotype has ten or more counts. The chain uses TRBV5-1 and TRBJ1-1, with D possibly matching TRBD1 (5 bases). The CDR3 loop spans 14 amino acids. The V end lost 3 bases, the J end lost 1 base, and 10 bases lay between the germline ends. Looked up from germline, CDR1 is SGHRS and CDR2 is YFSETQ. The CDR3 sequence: CASSWGDRNTEAFF. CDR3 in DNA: TGCGCCAGCAGCTGGGGGGATCGGAACACTGAAGCTTTCTTT.

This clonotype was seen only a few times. This CDR3 is CASSLAEAGTGNYGYTF. The CDR3 DNA reads TGTGCCAGCAGCTTAGCAGAGGCCGGGACAGGGAACTATGGCTACACCTTC. The rearrangement joins TRBV7-2 to TRBJ1-2; the match to TRBD1 covers 9 bases. V shed 0 bases, J shed 2 bases, and the junction held 7 bases outside the gene matches. The germline V gene encodes CDR1 SGHTA and CDR2 FQGNSA. The CDR3 runs to 17 residues.

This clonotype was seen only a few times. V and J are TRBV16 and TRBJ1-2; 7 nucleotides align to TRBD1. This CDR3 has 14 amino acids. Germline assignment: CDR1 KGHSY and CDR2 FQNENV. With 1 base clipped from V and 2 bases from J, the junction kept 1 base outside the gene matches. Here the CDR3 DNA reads TGTGCCAGCAGCCAATGGGACAGAAACTATGGCTACACCTTC. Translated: CASSQWDRNYGYTF.

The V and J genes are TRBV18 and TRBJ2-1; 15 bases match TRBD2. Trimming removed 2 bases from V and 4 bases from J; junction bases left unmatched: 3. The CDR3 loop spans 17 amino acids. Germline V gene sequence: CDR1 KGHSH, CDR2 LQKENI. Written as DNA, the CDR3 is TGTGCCAGCTCACCATCCGGACTAGCGGGGGGGTACAATGAGCAGTTCTTC. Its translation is CASSPSGLAGGYNEQFF.

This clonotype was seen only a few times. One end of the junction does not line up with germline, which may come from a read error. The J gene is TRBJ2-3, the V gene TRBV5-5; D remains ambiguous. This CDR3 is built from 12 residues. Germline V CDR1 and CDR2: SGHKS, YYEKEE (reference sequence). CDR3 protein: CASSLPPDMQYF. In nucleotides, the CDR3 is TGTGCCAGCAGCTTGCCCCCGGATATGCAGTATTTT.

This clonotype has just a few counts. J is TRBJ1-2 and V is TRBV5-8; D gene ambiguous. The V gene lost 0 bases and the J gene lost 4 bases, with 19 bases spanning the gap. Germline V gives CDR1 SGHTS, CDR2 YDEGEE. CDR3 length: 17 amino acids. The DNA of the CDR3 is TGTGCCAGCAGCTTGGAGGACCCAGGCGACACTCGCTATGGCTACACCTTC. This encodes CASSLEDPGDTRYGYTF.

The CDR3 sequence is CSARVWQGENTEAFF. CDR3 nucleotides: TGCAGTGCTAGAGTTTGGCAGGGGGAAAACACTGAAGCTTTCTTT. The chain is built from TRBV20-1 and TRBJ1-1; 7 nucleotides agree with TRBD1. The V segment lost 1 base and the J segment 2 bases; nucleotides outside the gene matches: 7. Germline CDR1 DFQATT, CDR2 SNEGSKA (reference sequence). The CDR3 contains 15 residues.

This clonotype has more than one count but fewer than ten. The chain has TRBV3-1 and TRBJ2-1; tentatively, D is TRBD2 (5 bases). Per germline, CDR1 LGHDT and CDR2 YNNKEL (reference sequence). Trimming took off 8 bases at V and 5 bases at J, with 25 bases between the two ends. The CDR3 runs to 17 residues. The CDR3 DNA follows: TGTGCCAGCTCCCTAAGCGAGGGCCTAGCAGTAAACAATGAGCAGTTCTTC. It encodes CASSLSEGLAVNNEQFF.